The entry below describes one T cell receptor beta chain. What antigen it recognizes has not been identified. Nothing much larger sits one base from this clone, and base qualities are not available. The sample comes from a study of T cell responses to AZD1222 COVID-19 vaccine (dated by TCRdb to the early 2020s). Regarding the complete study: AZD1222 recipients whose second dose came at about 4 weeks and those whose second dose came at about 12 weeks were combined into one group, since spike-specific TCR depth and breadth did not differ between the two schedules. TCR sequencing was performed for some 250 trial participants, of whom about 200 were given two doses of AZD1222 and approximately 25 were given two doses of MenACWY control vaccine. Enrollment into the trials was organized by age into subgroups of 18-55, 56-69 and 70-plus years, and those subgroups contained 148, 28 and 57 TCR-sequenced participants, respectively.

The germline V gene provides CDR1 MNHEY and CDR2 SVGAGI. The CDR3 holds 14 amino acids from the cysteine to the phenylalanine. Only the CDR3 DNA is retained, 42 bases long and in frame from the first base. A distance of 12 bases separates the germline ends of V and J, which lose 7 bases and 2 bases respectively. The meaning of the sample's time point label: baseline before first vaccination. Samples from vaccinated people were obtained from the UK trials COV001 and COV002, which included a single-blind randomized controlled phase 2/3 trial of AZD1222 (ChAdOx1 nCoV-19) in healthy adults. Trial participant PBMC samples were collected at day 0 and day 28 after the second dose for TCRbeta chain sequencing. Results and caveats for the whole study, not just this receptor: Conclusions about previously exposed vaccinees were limited because only a handful of AZD1222 recipients were SARS-CoV-2 seropositive at baseline. Most participants were white British and females outnumbered males, and the authors suggested that clonal diversity may have been underestimated. After two AZD1222 doses, both the breadth and the depth of spike-specific TCRs were significantly higher than at day 0 and than in MenACWY recipients. No day 14 peak-response samples were available, so repertoires were characterized only after the peak T cell response. Vaccine-associated CD4 TCRs spanned the whole spike protein, with dominant responses in regions 160-218 and 743-854. In the small 56-69-year group, the increase in depth fell short of significance, most likely because of low power. Reportedly, almost half of the unique spike-specific TCRs recognized epitopes lying outside the regions that are mutated in the B.1.351 and B.1.1.7 variants.

The CDR3 regions of human TCRbeta chains were analyzed by immunosequencing. In the authors' own workflow: Repertoire TCRs were checked for matches against a reference library of SARS-CoV-2-specific TCRs that had been generated using the MIRA antigen-specificity platform. Breadth meant the fraction of unique TCRs that were SARS-CoV-2-associated, whereas depth meant the fraction of total T cells that were SARS-CoV-2-associated. Using the MIRA data, each spike-specific TCR was mapped to the spike region that the TCR reacts to and placed in a CD4 or CD8 class. Log10-transformed breadth and depth values were compared by one-way ANOVA with Sidak's multiple comparisons tests. TCRdb carries this immuneACCESS record with in-frame sequences only. Its versions omit some clonotypes, under half of them owing to an unresolved V gene in the studies checked, with the rest unexplained. The V and J calls and the clone size are those of that table, but D and trimming were determined from the DNA. Counted in this sample were about 140,000 clones; roughly 92% of them appeared once. More than 5% of the sample belongs to the ten largest clones.

Here the sequenced sample was peripheral blood, taken on day 0 of AZD1222 vaccination. The chain employs TRBV6-5 and TRBJ1-5; no D gene is confidently identified. The sequence was obtained from an adult in good health. The CDR3 protein sequence reads: CASKRVSGNQPQHF. The bases are TGTGCCAGCAAGCGGGTTTCGGGCAATCAGCCCCAGCATTTT.